The rows below give T cell receptor beta chains drawn from one sample of a study of CD8 T cells in ankylosing spondylitis. TCRdb reprocessed the 5' RACE reads with MiXCR, giving one entry per CDR3 protein. The table shows around 100,000 distinct CDR3 sequences, with less than 25% occurring only once. Sample: synovial fluid, either unsorted or a sorted T cell fraction (not recorded which). The source of these receptors is a male donor with ankylosing spondylitis. Each CDR3 is given with its conserved first and last residue. The order of the fields is clone size, D gene, V gene, J gene, CDR3 DNA, CDR3 protein. A D gene is named only where the DNA matches it firmly. Clone size is not always given. Where it is, it says once, few, many or a class for expanded clones.

-	TRBD1	TRBV4-2	TRBJ2-1	TGTGCCAGCAGCCGATCCGGGACAGGGCCGTGGAATGAGCAGTTCTTC	CASSRSGTGPWNEQFF
-	TRBD1	TRBV10-3	TRBJ2-2	TGTGCCATCAGTGGGAAGGACAGGGACACCGGGGAGCTGTTTTTT	CAISGKDRDTGELFF
-	TRBD2	TRBV29-1	TRBJ2-1	TGCAGCGCGGGACTAGCAGACGATGAGCAGTTCTTC	CSAGLADDEQFF
-	TRBD1	TRBV28	TRBJ1-5	TGTGCCAGCAGTCCGGGGACAGGGGAACAGCCCCAGCATTTT	CASSPGTGEQPQHF
few	-	TRBV11-2	TRBJ2-5	TGTGCCAGCAGCTTAAGTTACCAAGAGACCCAGTACTTC	CASSLSYQETQYF
once	-	TRBV29-1	TRBJ2-1	TGCAGCGTTGTAGGACTCAGCTCCTACAATGAGCAGTTCTTC	CSVVGLSSYNEQFF
-	TRBD1	TRBV27	TRBJ1-2	TGTGCCAGCAGTTTATCGGGACAGGGAAATGGCTACACCTTC	CASSLSGQGNGYTF
few	-	TRBV5-1	TRBJ2-2	TGCGCCAGCAGCTTGGAGTCCGGGGAGCTGTTTTTT	CASSLESGELFF
-	-	TRBV9	TRBJ2-6	TGTGCCAGCAGCCCTCGCGCGGCCTCTGGGGCCAACGTCCTGACTTTC	CASSPRAASGANVLTF
many	TRBD1	TRBV2	TRBJ1-1	TGTGCCAGCAGTGAAGTGACAGGGGGCAAGACTTTCTTT	CASSEVTGGKTFF
-	TRBD2	TRBV12-3/TRBV12-4	TRBJ2-3	TGTGCCAGCAGTACCGGGGGGGCAGTTTGGCATACGCAGTATTTT	CASSTGGAVWHTQYF
few	-	TRBV29-1	TRBJ1-1	TGCAGCGTTGAAGATTCGAACACTGAAGCTTTCTTT	CSVEDSNTEAFF
few	-	TRBV7-2	TRBJ2-7	TGTGCCAGCAGCTTAGGAGGGGCCACATACGAGCAGTACTTC	CASSLGGATYEQYF
-	-	TRBV30	TRBJ1-5	TGTGCCTGGTCGCTAGGCCGGGACGATCAGCCCCAGCATTTT	CAWSLGRDDQPQHF
few	TRBD1	TRBV5-6	TRBJ1-5	TGTGCCAGCAGCCGGGACAGGGGGACCCATCAGCCCCAGCATTTT	CASSRDRGTHQPQHF
few	-	TRBV4-2	TRBJ2-1	TGTGCCAGCAGCCAAGGGGGAACCTACAATGAGCAGTTCTTC	CASSQGGTYNEQFF
-	TRBD2	TRBV5-1	TRBJ2-5	TGCGCCAGCAGCAGATCTAGCGGGGGGGAGACCCAGTACTTC	CASSRSSGGETQYF
-	-	TRBV20-1	TRBJ1-5	TGCAGTGCTAGAGGGGTAGGGGGGGGTCAGCCCCAGCATTTT	CSARGVGGGQPQHF
medium-sized	-	TRBV15	TRBJ1-1	TGTGCCACCAGCAGAGATCCGGGGGTCGGCACTGAAGCTTTCTTT	CATSRDPGVGTEAFF
-	-	TRBV7-2	TRBJ1-2	TGTGCCAGCAGCTTAGTAGAGGGTAACTATGGCTACACCTTC	CASSLVEGNYGYTF
few	-	TRBV11-3	TRBJ2-1	TGTGCCAGCAGCTTAACCACTAGCTACAATGAGCAGTTCTTC	CASSLTTSYNEQFF
few	-	TRBV12-3/TRBV12-4	TRBJ2-3	TGTGCCAGCGGAGGAAAAGCTCGCACAGATACGCAGTATTTT	CASGGKARTDTQYF
-	-	TRBV7-2	TRBJ1-3	TGTGCCAGCAGCTTCCGACCCTCTGGAAACACCATATATTTT	CASSFRPSGNTIYF
few	-	TRBV4-2	TRBJ1-5	TGTGCCAGCAGCCCCCGGTGGGTGGGTATGCAGCCCCAGCATTTT	CASSPRWVGMQPQHF
few	-	TRBV7-8	TRBJ1-1	TGTGCCAGCAGCCCTCAGGGGATGAACACTGAAGCTTTCTTT	CASSPQGMNTEAFF
few	-	TRBV30	TRBJ2-7	TGTGCCTGGAGTAGGAGCGCCTACGAGCAGTACTTC	CAWSRSAYEQYF